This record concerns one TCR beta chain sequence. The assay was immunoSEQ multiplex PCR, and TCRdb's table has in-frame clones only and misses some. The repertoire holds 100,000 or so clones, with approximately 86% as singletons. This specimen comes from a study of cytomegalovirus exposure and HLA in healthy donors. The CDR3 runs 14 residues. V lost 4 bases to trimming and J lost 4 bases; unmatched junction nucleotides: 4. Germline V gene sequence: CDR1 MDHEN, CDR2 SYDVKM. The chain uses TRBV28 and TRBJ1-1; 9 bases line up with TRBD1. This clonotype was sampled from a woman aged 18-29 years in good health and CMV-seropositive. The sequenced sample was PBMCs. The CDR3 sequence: CASSYPGQGTEAFF. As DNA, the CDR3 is TGTGCCAGCAGTTACCCGGGACAGGGCACTGAAGCTTTCTTT.